Listed below are T cell receptor beta chains from one sample, sequenced in a study of human T cells and chemical hapten exposure. From the RACE reads, TCRdb called clonotypes with MiXCR, one entry per CDR3 protein. The table has just under 60,000 distinct CDR3 sequences, around 12% seen once. Material: whole blood, obtained in connection with sensitization to the hapten diphenylcyclopropenone (DPC). The receptor source for this set is a man aged 25 to 40 with alopecia areata. Some clones in this sample may be carry-over from other donors' samples. The CDR3 runs from the conserved cysteine through the conserved F or W. The D gene is left open where the match is weak. Clone size appears in some rows only: once, few, many, or a class for an expanded clone.

CDR3 protein: CASSYSLRGKVDLANTGELFF; CDR3 DNA: TGTGCCAGCAGTTACTCTTTACGGGGCAAGGTTGATCTCGCGAACACCGGGGAGCTGTTTTTT; J gene: TRBJ2-2; V gene: TRBV6-2/TRBV6-3; clone size: .; D gene: .
CDR3 protein: CSVETGGGTEAFF; CDR3 DNA: TGCAGCGTGGAGACAGGGGGGGGAACTGAAGCTTTCTTT; J gene: TRBJ1-1; V gene: TRBV29-1; clone size: .; D gene: TRBD1
CDR3 protein: CASSSPLQDNYGYTF; CDR3 DNA: TGTGCCAGCAGTTCACCTCTACAGGATAACTATGGCTACACCTTC; J gene: TRBJ1-2; V gene: TRBV28; clone size: few; D gene: .
CDR3 protein: CASSQEISGQFF; CDR3 DNA: TGTGCCAGCAGCCAAGAAATCTCGGGGCAGTTCTTC; J gene: TRBJ2-1; V gene: TRBV4-2; clone size: many; D gene: .
CDR3 protein: CSVEVRDGTDTQYF; CDR3 DNA: TGCAGCGTTGAGGTCAGGGACGGCACAGATACGCAGTATTTT; J gene: TRBJ2-3; V gene: TRBV29-1; clone size: .; D gene: .
CDR3 protein: CASSLDPGAVLGYTF; CDR3 DNA: TGTGCCAGCAGCTTAGACCCGGGGGCCGTTCTTGGCTACACCTTC; J gene: TRBJ1-2; V gene: TRBV11-2; clone size: many; D gene: .
CDR3 protein: CSSQGAQGRSSYNEQFF; CDR3 DNA: TGCAGTTCACAGGGGGCCCAAGGCAGGAGCTCCTACAATGAGCAGTTCTTC; J gene: TRBJ2-1; V gene: TRBV20-1; clone size: few; D gene: TRBD1
CDR3 protein: CASSLYAVYGYTF; CDR3 DNA: TGTGCCAGCAGTTTATACGCCGTCTATGGCTACACCTTC; J gene: TRBJ1-2; V gene: TRBV28; clone size: .; D gene: .
CDR3 protein: CASSGSGAADYEQYF; CDR3 DNA: TGTGCCAGCAGCGGGTCGGGGGCCGCAGACTACGAGCAGTACTTC; J gene: TRBJ2-7; V gene: TRBV7-9; clone size: many; D gene: .
CDR3 protein: CASSSGRTSYEQYF; CDR3 DNA: TGCGCCAGCAGCTCGGGACGGACTTCCTACGAGCAGTACTTC; J gene: TRBJ2-7; V gene: TRBV5-1; clone size: .; D gene: .
CDR3 protein: CASSVAWGQGYEQYF; CDR3 DNA: TGTGCCAGCAGCGTAGCATGGGGACAGGGGTACGAGCAGTACTTC; J gene: TRBJ2-7; V gene: TRBV9; clone size: .; D gene: TRBD1
CDR3 protein: CASRLVISNTEAFF; CDR3 DNA: TGTGCCAGCAGGTTAGTAATCTCGAACACTGAAGCTTTCTTT; J gene: TRBJ1-1; V gene: TRBV28; clone size: few; D gene: .
CDR3 protein: CASSAHTDTQYF; CDR3 DNA: TGTGCCAGCAGCGCCCACACAGATACGCAGTATTTT; J gene: TRBJ2-3; V gene: TRBV9; clone size: .; D gene: .
CDR3 protein: CASSVGAEDAYEQYF; CDR3 DNA: TGTGCCAGCAGCGTTGGTGCGGAGGACGCCTACGAGCAGTACTTC; J gene: TRBJ2-7; V gene: TRBV9; clone size: .; D gene: .
CDR3 protein: CASSSSRGLAKNIQYF; CDR3 DNA: TGTGCCAGCAGCTCATCACGGGGCTTGGCCAAAAACATTCAGTACTTC; J gene: TRBJ2-4; V gene: TRBV13; clone size: many; D gene: .
CDR3 protein: CASSPRDSPNEKLFF; CDR3 DNA: TGTGCCAGCTCACCGCGGGACAGCCCTAATGAAAAACTGTTTTTT; J gene: TRBJ1-4; V gene: TRBV18; clone size: few; D gene: TRBD1
CDR3 protein: CASSDNNEQFF; CDR3 DNA: TGTGCCAGCAGTGACAACAATGAGCAGTTCTTC; J gene: TRBJ2-1; V gene: TRBV2; clone size: .; D gene: .
CDR3 protein: CASSADGRGNQPQHF; CDR3 DNA: TGTGCCAGCTCAGCCGACGGACGGGGCAATCAGCCCCAGCATTTT; J gene: TRBJ1-5; V gene: TRBV18; clone size: .; D gene: .
CDR3 protein: CASAQRVEGEKLFF; CDR3 DNA: TGTGCCAGTGCTCAGAGGGTTGAGGGGGAAAAACTGTTTTTT; J gene: TRBJ1-4; V gene: TRBV7-9; clone size: few; D gene: .
CDR3 protein: CASRQTSTDTQYF; CDR3 DNA: TGTGCCAGTAGACAGACTAGCACAGATACGCAGTATTTT; J gene: TRBJ2-3; V gene: TRBV7-6; clone size: few; D gene: .
CDR3 protein: CASRLDRFSNGYTF; CDR3 DNA: TGCGCCAGCAGACTGGACAGATTTAGTAATGGCTACACCTTC; J gene: TRBJ1-2; V gene: TRBV5-1; clone size: .; D gene: .
CDR3 protein: CSARSVLRDRNYGYTF; CDR3 DNA: TGCAGTGCTAGGTCCGTACTCCGGGACCGAAACTATGGCTACACCTTC; J gene: TRBJ1-2; V gene: TRBV20-1; clone size: many; D gene: .
CDR3 protein: CASSSSTSGLAAHTDTQYF; CDR3 DNA: TGTGCCAGCAGCTCATCGACCTCCGGACTAGCGGCCCACACAGATACGCAGTATTTT; J gene: TRBJ2-3; V gene: TRBV7-2; clone size: many; D gene: TRBD2
CDR3 protein: CASSYGGGSNTGELFF; CDR3 DNA: TGCGCCAGCAGCTACGGAGGGGGGTCTAACACCGGGGAGCTGTTTTTT; J gene: TRBJ2-2; V gene: TRBV4-1; clone size: .; D gene: .
CDR3 protein: CASSEMGDWNTEAFF; CDR3 DNA: TGCGCCAGCAGTGAAATGGGGGACTGGAACACTGAAGCTTTCTTT; J gene: TRBJ1-1; V gene: TRBV6-1; clone size: .; D gene: .
CDR3 protein: CASSLISGTDTQYF; CDR3 DNA: TGTGCCAGCAGTTTAATCTCAGGAACAGATACGCAGTATTTT; J gene: TRBJ2-3; V gene: TRBV12-3/TRBV12-4; clone size: .; D gene: .
CDR3 protein: CASRQGEETQYF; CDR3 DNA: TGTGCCAGCAGACAGGGGGAAGAGACCCAGTACTTC; J gene: TRBJ2-5; V gene: TRBV28; clone size: few; D gene: TRBD1
CDR3 protein: CASSPGQEGGEQYF; CDR3 DNA: TGTGCCAGCAGCCCGGGACAGGAAGGCGGCGAGCAGTACTTC; J gene: TRBJ2-7; V gene: TRBV7-3; clone size: many; D gene: TRBD1
CDR3 protein: CASSVRRTNTGELFF; CDR3 DNA: TGTGCCAGCAGCGTGAGGAGGACGAACACCGGGGAGCTGTTTTTT; J gene: TRBJ2-2; V gene: TRBV9; clone size: many; D gene: .
CDR3 protein: CSARERTVTGELFF; CDR3 DNA: TGCAGTGCCAGGGAGCGGACAGTCACCGGGGAGCTGTTTTTT; J gene: TRBJ2-2; V gene: TRBV20-1; clone size: many; D gene: .
CDR3 protein: CASSETGWSYNSPLHF; CDR3 DNA: TGTGCCAGCAGCGAGACAGGGTGGTCCTATAATTCACCCCTCCACTTT; J gene: TRBJ1-6; V gene: TRBV5-4; clone size: many; D gene: TRBD1
CDR3 protein: CASGSLAGGSTDTQYF; CDR3 DNA: TGTGCTAGTGGTTCGTTAGCGGGGGGGAGCACAGATACGCAGTATTTT; J gene: TRBJ2-3; V gene: TRBV12-5; clone size: .; D gene: TRBD2
CDR3 protein: CATSSSGGAGTQYF; CDR3 DNA: TGTGCCACCAGCTCTAGCGGGGGGGCGGGTACGCAGTATTTT; J gene: TRBJ2-3; V gene: TRBV24-1; clone size: few; D gene: TRBD2
CDR3 protein: CASSFWPEGRVRDTQYF; CDR3 DNA: TGTGCCAGCAGTTTTTGGCCTGAGGGCAGGGTGAGGGATACGCAGTATTTT; J gene: TRBJ2-3; V gene: TRBV28; clone size: few; D gene: .
CDR3 protein: CASSLSGLEQYF; CDR3 DNA: TGTGCCAGCAGTTTGTCGGGACTCGAGCAGTACTTC; J gene: TRBJ2-7; V gene: TRBV28; clone size: .; D gene: .
CDR3 protein: CASTRLAGAIDTQYF; CDR3 DNA: TGTGCCAGCACCCGACTAGCGGGGGCTATTGATACGCAGTATTTT; J gene: TRBJ2-3; V gene: TRBV7-8; clone size: many; D gene: TRBD2
CDR3 protein: CASSFTGGAGEKLFF; CDR3 DNA: TGTGCCAGCAGTTTTACAGGGGGCGCGGGCGAAAAACTGTTTTTT; J gene: TRBJ1-4; V gene: TRBV5-8; clone size: .; D gene: TRBD1
CDR3 protein: CASSYRTGRNTEAFF; CDR3 DNA: TGTGCCAGCAGCTATCGCACAGGGAGAAACACTGAAGCTTTCTTT; J gene: TRBJ1-1; V gene: TRBV5-6; clone size: many; D gene: .
CDR3 protein: CSAPRQGREQYF; CDR3 DNA: TGCAGTGCCCCGCGGCAGGGGCGGGAGCAGTACTTC; J gene: TRBJ2-7; V gene: TRBV20-1; clone size: many; D gene: .
CDR3 protein: CSVDAGTGSYEQNF; CDR3 DNA: TGCAGCGTTGATGCGGGGACAGGGTCCTACGAGCAGAACTTC; J gene: TRBJ2-7; V gene: TRBV29-1; clone size: .; D gene: TRBD1
CDR3 protein: CASSEGQEYYEQYF; CDR3 DNA: TGTGCCAGCAGTGAAGGGCAGGAGTACTACGAGCAGTACTTC; J gene: TRBJ2-7; V gene: TRBV6-1; clone size: few; D gene: .
CDR3 protein: CASSVQENQPQHF; CDR3 DNA: TGTGCCAGCAGCGTACAGGAAAATCAGCCCCAGCATTTT; J gene: TRBJ1-5; V gene: TRBV9; clone size: many; D gene: .
CDR3 protein: CASSTGFETQYF; CDR3 DNA: TGTGCCAGCTCGACAGGGTTTGAGACCCAGTACTTC; J gene: TRBJ2-5; V gene: TRBV7-9; clone size: many; D gene: TRBD1
CDR3 protein: CASRGTDPHSGNTIYF; CDR3 DNA: TGTGCCAGCAGGGGGACGGACCCTCACTCTGGAAACACCATATATTTT; J gene: TRBJ1-3; V gene: TRBV6-6; clone size: few; D gene: .
CDR3 protein: CASSPGGGAEETQYF; CDR3 DNA: TGTGCCAGCAGTCCCGGGGGAGGGGCCGAAGAGACCCAGTACTTC; J gene: TRBJ2-5; V gene: TRBV28; clone size: .; D gene: TRBD2
CDR3 protein: CASSLAQEAGELFF; CDR3 DNA: TGTGCCAGCAGCTTAGCGCAGGAGGCCGGGGAGCTGTTTTTT; J gene: TRBJ2-2; V gene: TRBV7-6; clone size: .; D gene: .
CDR3 protein: CASRYYLDRNQPQHF; CDR3 DNA: TGTGCCAGCAGGTATTACTTAGACAGGAATCAGCCCCAGCATTTT; J gene: TRBJ1-5; V gene: TRBV28; clone size: few; D gene: .
CDR3 protein: CASTRRGGVIADTQYF; CDR3 DNA: TGTGCCAGCACCCGACGCGGGGGGGTCATCGCAGATACGCAGTATTTT; J gene: TRBJ2-3; V gene: TRBV12-3/TRBV12-4; clone size: many; D gene: TRBD2
CDR3 protein: CASRSGDLRYTF; CDR3 DNA: TGTGCCAGCAGATCGGGGGACCTCCGCTACACCTTC; J gene: TRBJ1-2; V gene: TRBV5-6; clone size: many; D gene: .
CDR3 protein: CASSLRTLNTEAFF; CDR3 DNA: TGTGCCAGCTCACTGAGGACCCTGAACACTGAAGCTTTCTTT; J gene: TRBJ1-1; V gene: TRBV18; clone size: few; D gene: .
CDR3 protein: CASSISGANVLTF; CDR3 DNA: TGTGCCAGCAGTATATCTGGGGCCAACGTCCTGACTTTC; J gene: TRBJ2-6; V gene: TRBV5-5; clone size: many; D gene: .